This TCR beta chain emerged from a study of PD-1 blockade in classical Hodgkin lymphoma. V lost 1 base, J lost 7 bases, and 15 bases lay in between. Germline V gene lookup returns CDR1 SGHNT and CDR2 YYREEE (reference sequence). This CDR3 is 15 amino acids long. The method was immunoSEQ multiplex PCR; TCRdb's version includes in-frame clones alone and lacks a portion of them. The table shows about 8,500 clones, with 70% to 90% occurring only once. Time point meaning: cycle 4 day 1 (C4D1), after five to seven weeks of nivolumab. Every patient relapsed after autologous stem cell transplantation, and brentuximab vedotin exposure varied.

Source: peripheral blood mononuclear cells (PBMCs), taken before the fourth cycle of nivolumab. This receptor was obtained from a human donor with classical Hodgkin lymphoma. The gene calls are TRBV5-4 and TRBJ2-1; weak D call: TRBD2 (5 bases). CDR3 DNA: TGTGCCAGCAGCTTGCCTCGCGGAGGCGGGAATGAGCAGTTCTTC. It codes for CASSLPRGGGNEQFF.